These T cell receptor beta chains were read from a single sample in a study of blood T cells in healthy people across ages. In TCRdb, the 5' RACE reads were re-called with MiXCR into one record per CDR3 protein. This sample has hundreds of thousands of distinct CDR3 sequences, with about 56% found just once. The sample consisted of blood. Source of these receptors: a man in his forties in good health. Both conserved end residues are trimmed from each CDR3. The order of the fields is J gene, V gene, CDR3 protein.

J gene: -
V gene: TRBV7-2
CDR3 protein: ASSLVMWGTGSEQY

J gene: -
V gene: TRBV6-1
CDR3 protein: ASIGTGLAVQETQY

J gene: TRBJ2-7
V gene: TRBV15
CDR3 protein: ATSRWGGTQRTYEQY

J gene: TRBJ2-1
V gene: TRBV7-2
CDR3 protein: ASSTRTGDDNEQF

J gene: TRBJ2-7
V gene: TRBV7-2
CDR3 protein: ASSLDENEQY

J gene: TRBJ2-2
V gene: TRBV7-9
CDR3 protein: ASSQAAPNTGELF

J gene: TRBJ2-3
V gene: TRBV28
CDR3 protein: ASREAGGLDTQY

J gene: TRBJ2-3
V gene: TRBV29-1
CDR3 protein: SAWTRSRDTQY

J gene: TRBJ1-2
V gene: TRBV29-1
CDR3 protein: SVDRADSYGYT

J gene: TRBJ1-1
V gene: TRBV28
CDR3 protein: ASSFFPTGAF

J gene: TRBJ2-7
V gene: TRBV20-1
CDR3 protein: SASMSSGGEQY

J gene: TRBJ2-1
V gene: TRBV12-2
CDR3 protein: ASRLFRTVDYNNEQF

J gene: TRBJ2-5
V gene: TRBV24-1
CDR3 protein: ATSDLRAGGETQY

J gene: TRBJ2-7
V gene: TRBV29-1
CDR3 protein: SVEGAGGAYEQY

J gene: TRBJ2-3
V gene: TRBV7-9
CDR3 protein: ASSPGTSGTGITDTQY

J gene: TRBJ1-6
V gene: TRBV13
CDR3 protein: ASSSRSSPLH

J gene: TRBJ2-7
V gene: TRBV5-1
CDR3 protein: ASSPGTGGWEQY

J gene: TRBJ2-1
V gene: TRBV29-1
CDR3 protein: SVSTGKGSGEQF

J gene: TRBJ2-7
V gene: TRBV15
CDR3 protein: ATSRDIGLQTYEQY

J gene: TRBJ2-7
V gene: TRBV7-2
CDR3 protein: ASSHTRHGASYEQY

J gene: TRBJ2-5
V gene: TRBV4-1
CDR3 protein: ASSGREDGSVAQY

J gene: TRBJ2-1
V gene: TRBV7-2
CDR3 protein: ASSPQDRVYNEQF

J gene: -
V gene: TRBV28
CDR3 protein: ASSLRGTNPIYEQY

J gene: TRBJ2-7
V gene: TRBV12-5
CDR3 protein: ASGPGTRSYEQY

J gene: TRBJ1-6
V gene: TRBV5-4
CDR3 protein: ASSLMAGSPLH

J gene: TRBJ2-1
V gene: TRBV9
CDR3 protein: ASSVTGNEQF

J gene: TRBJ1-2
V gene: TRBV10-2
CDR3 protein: ASSESGPGYT

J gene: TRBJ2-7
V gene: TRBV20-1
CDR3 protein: SARVFGAGDRYEQY

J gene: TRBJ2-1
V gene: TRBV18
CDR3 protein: ASSPPEVRPHSYNEQF

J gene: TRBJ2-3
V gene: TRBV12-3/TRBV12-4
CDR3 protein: ASNLPTGTDTQY

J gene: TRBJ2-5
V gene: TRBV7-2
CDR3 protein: ASSSDRGRRETQY

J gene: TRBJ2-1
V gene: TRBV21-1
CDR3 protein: ASSLQRPLKKDEQF

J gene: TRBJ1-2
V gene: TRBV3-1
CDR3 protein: ASSPVGGASHGYT

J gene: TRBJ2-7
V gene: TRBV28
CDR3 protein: ASRNGQGYSYEQY